This TCR beta chain was recovered during a study of cytomegalovirus exposure and HLA in healthy donors. This clone has a single count. Primers included in the PCR were 60 Vbeta and 13 Jbeta primers. Here immunoSEQ multiplex PCR was the method, and the copy in TCRdb shows in-frame clones only, minus some. The table has just over 70,000 clones, around two thirds seen once. This CDR3 is 15 amino acids long. The V gene's germline CDR1 is SGHNT and CDR2 YYREEE (reference sequence). Trimming cost V 1 base and J 5 bases, with 12 bases left between them. The source of this sequence is a human donor in good health. The sample comprised PBMCs. This chain links TRBV5-4 with TRBJ1-4; TRBD1 is a possible D gene (5 bases). Written as DNA, the CDR3 is TGTGCCAGCAGCTTGAGGGGTCAGATAAATGAAAAACTGTTTTTT. The encoded protein is CASSLRGQINEKLFF. The full variable domain, with the rest looked up from reference TRBV5-4 and TRBJ1-4, is ETGVTQSPTHLIKTRGQQVTLRCSSQSGHNTVSWYQQALGQGPQFIFQYYREEENGRGNFPPRFSGLQFPNYSSELNVNALELDDSALYLCASSLRGQINEKLFFGSGTQLSVL.